This TCR beta chain was retrieved from a study of cytomegalovirus exposure and HLA in healthy donors. The primer mix had 60 Vbeta and 13 Jbeta primers. Some clones are missing from TCRdb's copy, which holds only in-frame ones; the method was immunoSEQ multiplex PCR. The table lists over 100,000 clones. The study's findings and limits: A later analysis by the authors found several of the most significant clusters apparently linked to common viral pathogens.

CDR1 MGHRA and CDR2 YSYEKL come from the germline V gene. The V end was cut by 4 bases, the J end by 0 bases, with 12 bases between. The CDR3 consists of 15 residues. Note on this clone: Antigen: not known.

V usage is TRBV4-1 and J usage is TRBJ2-5; no clear D. This sequence originates from a middle-aged woman in good health and CMV-seropositive. The sample was PBMCs. CDR3 in amino acids: CASSRRLDYQETQYF. For the CDR3, the DNA is TGCGCCAGCAGCCGTCGACTTGATTACCAAGAGACCCAGTACTTC.